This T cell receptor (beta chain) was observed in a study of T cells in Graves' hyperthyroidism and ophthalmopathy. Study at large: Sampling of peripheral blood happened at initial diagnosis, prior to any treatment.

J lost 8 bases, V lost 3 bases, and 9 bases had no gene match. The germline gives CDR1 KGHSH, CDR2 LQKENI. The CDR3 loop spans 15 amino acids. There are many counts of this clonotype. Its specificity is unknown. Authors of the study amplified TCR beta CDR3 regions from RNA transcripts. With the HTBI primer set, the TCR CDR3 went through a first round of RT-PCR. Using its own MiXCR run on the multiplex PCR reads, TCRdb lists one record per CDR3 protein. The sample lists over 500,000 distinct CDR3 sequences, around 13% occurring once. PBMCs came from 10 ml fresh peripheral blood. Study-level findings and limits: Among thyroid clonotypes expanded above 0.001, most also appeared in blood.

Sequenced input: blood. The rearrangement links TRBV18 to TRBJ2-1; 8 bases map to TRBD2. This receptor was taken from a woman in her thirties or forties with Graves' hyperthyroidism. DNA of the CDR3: TGTGCCAGCTCACCCTCCAGCGGGAGTTCTTATGAGCAGTTCTTC. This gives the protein CASSPSSGSSYEQFF.